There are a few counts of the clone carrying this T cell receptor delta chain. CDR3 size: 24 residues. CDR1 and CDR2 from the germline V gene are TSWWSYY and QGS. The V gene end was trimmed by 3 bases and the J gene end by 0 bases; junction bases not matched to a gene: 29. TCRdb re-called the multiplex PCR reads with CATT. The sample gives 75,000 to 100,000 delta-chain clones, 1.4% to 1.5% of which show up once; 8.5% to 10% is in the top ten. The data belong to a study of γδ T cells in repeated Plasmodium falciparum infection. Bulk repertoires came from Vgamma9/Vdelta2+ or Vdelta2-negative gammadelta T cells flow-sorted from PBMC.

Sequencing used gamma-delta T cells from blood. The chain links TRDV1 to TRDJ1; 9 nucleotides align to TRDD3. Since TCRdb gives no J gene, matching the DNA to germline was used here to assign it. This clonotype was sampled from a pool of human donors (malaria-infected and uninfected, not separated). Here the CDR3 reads CALGDWRKYSPRLPGGSYTDKLIF. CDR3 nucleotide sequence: TGTGCTCTTGGGGATTGGAGGAAATATTCCCCCCGGCTGCCTGGGGGATCGTACACCGATAAACTCATCTTT.